The 18 T cell receptor beta chains below all came from one sample that was sequenced in a study of T-cell reconstitution after alpha-beta-depleted transplantation in children. Construction of the TCRbeta library involved unique molecular identifiers. TCRdb itself ran the PCR reads through MiXCR, one entry per CDR3 protein. The sample has roughly 490,000 distinct CDR3 sequences; roughly 11% are singletons. The sample in question was PBMCs, mostly from graft donor cells, obtained 180 days after TCRalphabeta/CD19-depleted stem cell transplant. These receptors were collected from a female patient aged 2-9 years who had a stem cell transplant for aplastic anemia, so the T cells may come from the graft donor.

This chain connects TRBV9 to TRBJ1-2, with D possibly being TRBD1 (6 bases). The V end was cut by 4 bases, the J end by 4 bases, with 20 bases between. CDR3 length: 16 amino acids. Germline V CDR1 and CDR2: SGDLS, YYNGEE. CDR3 nucleotide sequence: TGTGCCAGCAGCCCGTGGGGGGCGGACTCGGGCTATGGCTACACCTTC. It yields the protein CASSPWGADSGYGYTF.

This chain links TRBV6-2 or TRBV6-3 with TRBJ2-1, with D perhaps given as TRBD1 or TRBD2 (5 bases each). The CDR3 loop spans 11 amino acids. V lost 4 bases, J lost 8 bases, and 6 bases lay in between. The germline V gene encodes CDR1 MNHEY and CDR2 SVGEGT. The CDR3 reads CASSWGYEQFF. CDR3 nucleotide sequence: TGTGCCAGCAGTTGGGGGTATGAGCAGTTCTTC.

The gene calls are TRBV4-3 and TRBJ2-3, with no clear D. V was trimmed by 0 bases and J by 3 bases, leaving 16 bases between them. The CDR3 contains 17 residues. The germline V gene encodes CDR1 LGHNA and CDR2 YSLEER. The CDR3 loop reads CASSQDSWGSLTDTQYF. The CDR3 DNA is TGCGCCAGCAGCCAAGACTCTTGGGGTTCCCTGACAGATACGCAGTATTTT.

The chain is built from TRBV6-5 and TRBJ1-4; 7 bases line up with TRBD1. V lost 0 bases and J lost 5; bases outside the gene matches: 3. The CDR3 contains 15 residues. Germline-derived CDR1 and CDR2 are MNHEY and SVGAGI. CDR3 nucleotides: TGTGCCAGCAGTTACTCGATACAGGGGAATGAAAAACTGTTTTTT. Its translation is CASSYSIQGNEKLFF.

The sample holds a few counts of this clonotype. The rearrangement links TRBV7-9 to TRBJ2-2; 10 positions agree with TRBD1. Germline lookup yields CDR1 SEHNR and CDR2 FQNEAQ (reference sequence). The trim removed 4 bases at V and 4 bases at J, leaving 9 bases unmatched. The CDR3 loop spans 17 amino acids. DNA for the CDR3: TGTGCCAGCAGCTACCCCTACCGGACAGGGGGCACCGGGGAGCTGTTTTTT. It is translated as CASSYPYRTGGTGELFF.

This chain links TRBV28 with TRBJ1-1, with unresolved D. This CDR3 region has 14 residues. Trimming cost V 3 bases and J 4 bases, with 12 bases left between them. Germline V gives CDR1 MDHEN, CDR2 SYDVKM. CDR3 sequence reads: CASSFAEWATEAFF. The CDR3 nucleotides are TGTGCCAGCAGTTTCGCAGAGTGGGCCACTGAAGCTTTCTTT.

The chain recombines TRBV21-1 with TRBJ1-2. TRBV21-1 is labeled a pseudogene. There are 12 residues in the CDR3. CDR3 DNA sequence: TGTGCGAAGGGCATCCGACTGTATGGCTACACCTTC. Translating gives CAKGIRLYGYTF.

This clonotype was seen a few times. At one boundary the junction diverges from the germline segment, which might be a read error. V gene TRBV12-3 or TRBV12-4 combines with J gene TRBJ2-1, with 9 bases matching TRBD1. The CDR3 length is 15 residues. The CDR3 sequence: CASTLGGQGTYYKRF. In DNA form, the CDR3 reads TGTGCCAGCACCTTAGGGGGACAGGGCACCTACTACAAGCGCTTC.

Only a few counts were recorded for this clonotype. The chain uses TRBV24-1 and TRBJ1-1; a weak D match, TRBD1 (6 bases). CDR1 is KGHDR, CDR2 SFDVKD, per germline. The CDR3 is 15 residues long. Trimming shortened V by 9 bases and J by 6 bases, and 22 bases separated the two germline ends. In DNA, the CDR3 is TGTGCCACCGTGGGCTATTCTGGGGGCGGGCCTGAAGCTTTCTTT. This sequence encodes CATVGYSGGGPEAFF.

This clonotype was detected only a few times. The chain links TRBV5-1 to TRBJ2-1, with 10 bases identical to TRBD2. The CDR3 spans 16 residues. With 1 base clipped from V and 4 bases from J, the junction kept 5 bases outside the gene matches. In germline, CDR1 is SGHRS, CDR2 YFSETQ. In nucleotides, the CDR3 is TGCGCCAGCAGCTTGCTAGCGGGAGTAGGGTACAATGAGCAGTTCTTC. This translates into CASSLLAGVGYNEQFF.

This clonotype occurred a few times. Written as DNA, the CDR3 is TGTGCCAGCAGTTACTCGGGGGCCTCATACAATGAGCAGTTCTTC. Translation: CASSYSGASYNEQFF. This chain links TRBV6-2 or TRBV6-3 with TRBJ2-1; D possibly corresponds to TRBD1 (6 bases). The length of the CDR3 is 15 residues. The V end lost 0 bases, the J end lost 4 bases, and 10 bases lay between the germline ends. Germline CDR1 MNHEY, CDR2 SVGEGT.

The chain's CDR3 is CSARSREAAIGTDTQYF. Written as DNA, the CDR3 is TGCAGTGCCCGCTCGCGGGAGGCTGCCATCGGCACAGATACGCAGTATTTT. V is TRBV20-1 and J is TRBJ2-3; 8 nucleotides agree with TRBD2. J was trimmed by 1 base and V by 6 bases; bases with no gene match: 15. The CDR3 totals 17 residues. The germline V gene encodes CDR1 DFQATT and CDR2 SNEGSKA (reference sequence).

This clonotype was seen a handful of times. V usage is TRBV28 and J usage is TRBJ2-3; D possibly corresponds to TRBD1 (5 bases). Per germline, CDR1 MDHEN and CDR2 SYDVKM. This CDR3 contains 16 residues. The V and J ends lost 3 bases and 6 bases respectively, with 19 bases between them. CDR3 loop: CASSLLGRTMADTQYF. CDR3 nucleotide sequence: TGTGCCAGCAGTTTGTTGGGGCGGACAATGGCGGATACGCAGTATTTT. Full variable domain (missing parts from reference TRBV28 and TRBJ2-3): DVKVTQSSRYLVKRTGEKVFLECVQDMDHENMFWYRQDPGLGLRLIYFSYDVKMKEKGDIPEGYSVSREKKERFSLILESASTNQTSMYLCASSLLGRTMADTQYFGPGTRLTVL.

This clonotype was recorded many times. V is TRBV6-5 and J is TRBJ1-4, with 9 nucleotides matching TRBD1. This CDR3 has 16 amino acids. The junction had 4 bases not matched to a gene; V was cut back by 0 bases and J by 5 bases. The germline V gene encodes CDR1 MNHEY and CDR2 SVGAGI. The CDR3 reads CASSYSPGQGNEKLFF. As DNA, the CDR3 is TGTGCCAGCAGTTACTCGCCAGGACAGGGGAATGAAAAACTGTTTTTT.

This clonotype has a count of ten or more. V is TRBV7-2 and J is TRBJ1-2; D might be TRBD1 (6 bases). CDR1 is SGHTA and CDR2 is FQGNSA in the germline V gene. The CDR3 loop spans 15 amino acids. The V end lost 0 bases, the J end lost 8 bases, and 16 bases lay between the germline ends. The CDR3 DNA follows: TGTGCCAGCAGCTTAGCATCTCCACAGGGAGGGGGCTACACCTTC. Translated, it gives CASSLASPQGGGYTF.

This clonotype has a handful of counts. It may be a read error: a sequence one base away is much more abundant. The CDR3 protein is CSARDRTGGNSQYF. The CDR3 region has the DNA TGCAGTGCTAGAGATAGGACAGGGGGGAACAGTCAGTACTTC. This rearrangement joins TRBV20-1 to TRBJ2-4, with TRBD1 identical over 10 bases. CDR1 and CDR2 from the germline V gene are DFQATT and SNEGSKA (reference sequence). This CDR3 comprises 14 residues.

This clonotype was detected only a few times. The V gene is TRBV5-1, the J gene TRBJ1-2; 7 bases fit TRBD1. V dropped 2 bases and J dropped 5; count of bases not matched to a gene: 15. CDR3 length: 17 amino acids. The germline gives CDR1 SGHRS, CDR2 YFSETQ. CDR3 sequence reads: CASSLATGTAGGYGYTF. The CDR3 nucleotides read TGCGCCAGCAGCTTAGCCACCGGGACAGCGGGCGGATATGGCTACACCTTC. Full variable domain (outside the CDR3, taken from reference TRBV5-1 and TRBJ1-2): KAGVTQTPRYLIKTRGQQVTLSCSPISGHRSVSWYQQTPGQGLQFLFEYFSETQRNKGNFPGRFSGRQFSNSRSEMNVSTLELGDSALYLCASSLATGTAGGYGYTFGSGTRLTVV.

CDR3 DNA sequence: TGTGCCACCAGTGATTTTCGACAGGACCGAGAGACCCAGTACTTC. Translated: CATSDFRQDRETQYF. The gene calls are TRBV24-1 and TRBJ2-5; D might be TRBD1 (6 bases). Deletions cut 1 base from V and 4 bases from J, with 12 bases between. The germline CDR1 and CDR2 sequences are KGHDR and SFDVKD. This CDR3 is 15 amino acids long.